Sequencing of this T cell receptor beta chain was carried out in a study of regulatory T cells in long-lasting Graves disease. The authors built TCR beta libraries using iRepertoire HTBI primers and Arm-PCR of CDR3 regions. TCRdb passed the multiplex PCR reads through MiXCR, listing each CDR3 protein once. The table includes around 510,000 distinct CDR3 sequences, roughly 20% detected once. The time point here: persistent/refractory GD, antithyroid drugs over 5 years with positive TRAb. The TCR library was prepared using RNA isolated from PBMCs. With V trimmed by 2 bases and J by 2 bases, 4 bases remained unmatched. This CDR3 is 16 amino acids long. The V gene's germline CDR1 is SGHTA and CDR2 FQGNSA.

The sequence came from a female donor with Graves disease. The chain combines TRBV7-2 with TRBJ2-2; 8 bases line up with TRBD2. The sample was peripheral blood mononuclear cells (PBMCs), taken when the disease was refractory, from a patient treated with antithyroid drugs. The CDR3, as DNA: TGTGCCAGCAGCTTATCCTGGACTAGCAACACCGGGGAGCTGTTTTTT. Residues: CASSLSWTSNTGELFF.